This T cell receptor beta chain was observed in a study of glioma-infiltrating T cells. Whole-study results and caveats: Tissue-blood divergence was below expectation in non-neoplastic patients, above in gliomas.

This clonotype is labeled as large (0.1 to 1%). As yet, its antigen is unknown. Trimming took 5 bases from V and 5 from J, leaving 12 bases between them. This CDR3 region has 13 residues. Germline V gene sequence: CDR1 MGHDK, CDR2 SYGVNS. Amplification of TCR alpha and beta CDR3 regions from RNA used iRepertoire nested multiplex PCR. Each CDR3 protein is one row after TCRdb ran MiXCR on the multiplex PCR reads. The sample has about 1,800 distinct CDR3 sequences; about 30% are singletons. The TCR sequence derives from a human donor with low-grade glioma or glioblastoma, undergoing nonglioma brain surgery, or in good health (not recorded which). The chain uses TRBV25-1 and TRBJ2-5, with D possibly being TRBD1 or TRBD2 (5 bases each). Sample: glioma tissue, nonneoplastic brain tissue, or PBMCs (not recorded which). The CDR3 protein is CASSPQGGETQYF. The CDR3 DNA sequence: TGTGCCAGCAGTCCCCAGGGCGGGGAGACCCAGTACTTC.